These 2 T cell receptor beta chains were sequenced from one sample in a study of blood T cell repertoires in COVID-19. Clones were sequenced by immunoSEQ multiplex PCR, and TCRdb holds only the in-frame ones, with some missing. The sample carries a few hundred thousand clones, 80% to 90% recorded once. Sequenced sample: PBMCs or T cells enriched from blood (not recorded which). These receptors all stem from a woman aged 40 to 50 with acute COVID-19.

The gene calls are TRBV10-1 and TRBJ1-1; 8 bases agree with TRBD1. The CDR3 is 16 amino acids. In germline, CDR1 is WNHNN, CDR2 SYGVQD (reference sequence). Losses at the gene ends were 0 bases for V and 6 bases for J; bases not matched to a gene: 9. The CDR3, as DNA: TGCGCCAGCAGTGAGTCCGCCGGACAGGGAGGTGCTGAAGCTTTCTTT. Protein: CASSESAGQGGAEAFF.

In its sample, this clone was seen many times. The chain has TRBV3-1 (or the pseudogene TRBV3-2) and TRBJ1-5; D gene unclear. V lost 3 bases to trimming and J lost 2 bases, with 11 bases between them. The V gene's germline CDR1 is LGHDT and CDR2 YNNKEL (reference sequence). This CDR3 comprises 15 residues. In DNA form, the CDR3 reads TGTGCCAGCAGCCAGGCAACATCAGGCAATCAGCCCCAGCATTTT. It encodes CASSQATSGNQPQHF.